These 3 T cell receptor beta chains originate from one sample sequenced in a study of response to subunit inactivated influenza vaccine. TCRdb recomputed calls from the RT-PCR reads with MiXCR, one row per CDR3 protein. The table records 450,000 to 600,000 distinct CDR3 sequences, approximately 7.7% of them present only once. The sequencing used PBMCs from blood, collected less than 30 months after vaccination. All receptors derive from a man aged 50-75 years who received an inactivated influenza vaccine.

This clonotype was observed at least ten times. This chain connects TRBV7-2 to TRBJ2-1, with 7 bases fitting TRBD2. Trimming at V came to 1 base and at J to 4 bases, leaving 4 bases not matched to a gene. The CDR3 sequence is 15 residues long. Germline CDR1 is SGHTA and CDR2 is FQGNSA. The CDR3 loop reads CASSLVAGVYNEQFF. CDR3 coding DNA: TGTGCCAGCAGCTTAGTGGCGGGGGTGTACAATGAGCAGTTCTTC.

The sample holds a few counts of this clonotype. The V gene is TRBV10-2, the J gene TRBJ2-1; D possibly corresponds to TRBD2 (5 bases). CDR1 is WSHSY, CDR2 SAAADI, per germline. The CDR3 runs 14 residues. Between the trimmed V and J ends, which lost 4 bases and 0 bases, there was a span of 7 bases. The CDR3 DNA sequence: TGCGCCAGCAGTGTTACTAGCTCCTACAATGAGCAGTTCTTC. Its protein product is CASSVTSSYNEQFF.

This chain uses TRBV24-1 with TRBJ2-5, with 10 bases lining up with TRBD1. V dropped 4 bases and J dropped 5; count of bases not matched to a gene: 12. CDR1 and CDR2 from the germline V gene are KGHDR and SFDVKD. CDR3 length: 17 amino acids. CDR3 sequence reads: CATSDPTGQGLEETQYF. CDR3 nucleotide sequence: TGTGCCACCAGTGACCCCACGGGACAGGGGTTGGAGGAGACCCAGTACTTC.